Here is one T cell receptor beta chain with its context. Its antigen remains unidentified. Qualities for individual bases were not recorded, and no much larger clone is one base off. Each donor gave one peripheral blood draw, about 110 mL on average, collected into heparinised tubes. A BD FACSAria II and a panel including CD45RO, CCR7, CD25, CD127, CD95 and CD27 were used to sort naive, central memory, regulatory and stem cell-like memory CD4+ T cells. Every sorted population had a purity above 95%. Right away, PBMCs were isolated by Lymphoprep density gradient centrifugation and were stained directly, with no culture step. To minimize batch effects, samples were stained and sorted in pairs, one healthy donor with one patient per experiment. The data derive from a study of beta chain features in type 1 diabetes (dated by TCRdb to about 2018). Background for the entire study: Mean age, gender distribution, total cell number and subset yield did not differ between patients and healthy donors. Across all samples, 107,917,701 sorted cells were examined, and cell number per subset correlated strongly with RNA yield. In the study, TCRB repertoires of sorted circulating CD4+ T cell subsets from recently diagnosed type 1 diabetes patients were compared with those of matched healthy donors. Naive and central memory subsets were obtained from all 30 or so donors, but regulatory and stem cell-like memory subsets were isolated from only 8 patients and about 8 healthy donors. What the work shows at the level of the full study, not this receptor alone: The naive, central memory and regulatory TCRB repertoires appeared to resemble one another more closely among patients than among healthy donors. Because cDNA rather than genomic DNA was sequenced, highly expressing activated cells could have been over-represented, although no difference in activation and CD3 levels was found between groups. Because the HLA sub-analyses included only small numbers of individuals, any influence of HLA type on TCRB rearrangement was left unresolved. Shorter templates might have been favored by PCR, but patient and control samples were amplified and corrected together, so both groups would have been affected equally by any skew. At VDJ recombination sites, type 1 diabetes patients had fewer insertions and more deleted nucleotides, which implies abnormalities in thymic rearrangement. In all four CD4+ subsets, TCRB CDR3 length was moderately but significantly shorter in type 1 diabetes patients.

V lost 4 bases and J lost 2 bases, and the count of bases not matched to a germline gene is 9. The CDR3 goes from the cysteine to the phenylalanine over 17 residues. Only the CDR3 DNA stays, 51 bases, in frame from base 1. The germline V gene yields LGHNA for CDR1 and YSLEER for CDR2. The entire amount of isolated RNA was reverse transcribed using the High Capacity cDNA Reverse Transcription Kit, so the sequenced TCRB transcripts were expressed ones. Deep immunoSEQ sequencing was performed on naive, central memory and regulatory T cell samples, with an average of roughly 4 million total reads per sample. After sorted cells were lysed in RLT buffer, RNA was extracted with DNase-treated RNeasy Micro or Mini kits, with the choice depending on cell number. To prevent cross-contamination, each cell subset was processed individually, whereas patient and healthy donor samples were processed jointly. Using the immunoSEQ multiplex PCR, TCRB sequences were amplified from cDNA into 87-bp fragments spanning the CDR3 region. The amplicons were sequenced using the Illumina HiSeq platform. Under the source paper's analysis protocol: PCR bias was corrected computationally using synthetic template baselines, and reads within Hamming distance 2 were collapsed, with unmergeable singletons discarded. Reads were aligned against IMGT to assign V, D and J genes, CDR3 length and insertions or deletions at six rearrangement sites. Within each subset, clonotype counts were normalized to the number of sorted cells before true diversity and Gini coefficients were calculated with the tcR R package. The overlap coefficient, calculated on TCRB nucleotide sequences, was used to measure repertoire sharing. Out-of-frame TCRB sequences from naive cells were analyzed as a proxy for the pre-selection repertoire. Entries here come from immuneACCESS through TCRdb and include only in-frame sequences with V and J called. Some clones fail to appear in such tables; in the studies checked, an unresolved V gene covers under half of the shortfall, and the cause of the remainder is unknown. Clonal size and the V and J genes are those of that table, whereas D and trimming came from the DNA. The sample data list under 450,000 clones, and around 16% of these were observed just once. In total, the top ten clones hold around 0.02% of the sample.

Material for sequencing was naive CD4+ T cells from blood. The label giving this sample's cell subset or site can be read as: true naive CD4+ T cells. This TCR came from a woman aged 18-29 years in good health. The sequence links TRBV4-3 to TRBJ2-1; a stretch of 9 junction bases matches TRBD1. The DNA sequence is TGCGCCAGCAGCCGGGTAAAGACAGGGGGAGCCTACAATGAGCAGTTCTTC. It is translated as CASSRVKTGGAYNEQFF.